The next 15 T cell receptor beta chains were all read from a single sample in a study of T cell repertoires in cytomegalovirus infection. TCRdb analysed the reads with MiXCR anew, one entry per CDR3 protein. The sample includes over 300,000 distinct CDR3 sequences, 15% to 20% of them seen just once. Source material: PBMCs. The receptors come from a human donor in good health (CMV status not recorded). Some clones in this sample may be carry-over from other donors' samples.

This chain links TRBV28 with TRBJ1-4; perhaps TRBD1 as D (5 bases). Per germline, CDR1 MDHEN and CDR2 SYDVKM. V shed 4 bases and J shed 8 bases, with 14 bases lying between them. The CDR3 has 14 residues. CDR3 loop: CASSYPGDGEKLFF. CDR3 bases: TGTGCCAGCAGTTATCCGGGGGATGGGGAAAAACTGTTTTTT.

The V and J genes are TRBV6-1 and TRBJ2-7, with 9 bases lining up with TRBD1. CDR1 and CDR2 (germline): MNHNS, SASEGT. The CDR3 sequence is 14 residues long. The ends lost 6 bases at V and 3 bases at J; junction bases unmatched: 6. The CDR3 nucleotides are TGTGCCAGCAGATCGGGACAGGGTCGCTACGAGCAGTACTTC. Encoded protein: CASRSGQGRYEQYF.

This clonotype was recorded many times. The rearrangement uses TRBV11-2 and TRBJ1-1; no firm D call. Germline CDR1 is SGHAT and CDR2 is FQNNGV. The CDR3 extends over 17 amino acids. The V gene lost 1 base and the J gene lost 1 base, with 16 bases spanning the gap. CDR3 sequence (DNA): TGTGCCAGCAGCTTAGGGCGAGGGTGGTTAGAGAACACTGAAGCTTTCTTT. Amino acid sequence: CASSLGRGWLENTEAFF.

This chain connects TRBV28 to TRBJ1-5; 8 nucleotides agree with TRBD1. The CDR3 contains 17 residues. Germline V gene lookup returns CDR1 MDHEN and CDR2 SYDVKM. V dropped 6 bases and J dropped 3; count of bases not matched to a gene: 13. CDR3 nucleotides: TGTGCCAGCAGCATCTTAGGACAGGGAGGGTTCAATCAGCCCCAGCATTTT. Translating gives CASSILGQGGFNQPQHF.

This clonotype was counted at least ten times. The V gene is TRBV11-2, the J gene TRBJ1-1, with 9 bases fitting TRBD1. The CDR3 spans 16 residues. Germline V gene sequence: CDR1 SGHAT, CDR2 FQNNGV. V lost 5 bases to trimming and J lost 5 bases; unmatched junction nucleotides: 12. The CDR3 sequence is CASSARTGGDGTEAFF. CDR3 nucleotides: TGTGCCAGCAGCGCTCGAACAGGGGGCGATGGAACTGAAGCTTTCTTT. Looking up the rest from reference TRBV11-2 and TRBJ1-1 gives the full variable domain: EAGVAQSPRYKIIEKRQSVAFWCNPISGHATLYWYQQILGQGPKLLIQFQNNGVVDDSQLPKDRFSAERLKGVDSTLKIQPAKLEDSAVYLCASSARTGGDGTEAFFGQGTRLTVV.

This clonotype has a count of ten or more. The genes are TRBV12-3 or TRBV12-4 and TRBJ1-1, with 7 bases matching TRBD1. The CDR3 runs 12 residues. Germline trimming cut 0 bases from V and 11 bases from J; bases unmatched to any gene: 3. As DNA, the CDR3 is TGTGCCAGCAGTTTAGCGCAGGGGGAGGCTTTCTTT. Its protein product is CASSLAQGEAFF.

This clonotype was counted many times. V gene TRBV11-2 combines with J gene TRBJ2-3; no clear D. The V and J ends lost 0 bases and 3 bases respectively, with 4 bases between them. Germline loops: CDR1 SGHAT, CDR2 FQNNGV. The CDR3 runs to 13 residues. CDR3 in amino acids: CASSLDTTDTQYF. The CDR3 nucleotides are TGTGCCAGCAGCTTAGATACGACAGATACGCAGTATTTT.

This clonotype has just a few counts. This chain links TRBV18 with TRBJ1-5; D uncertain. Deletions cut 6 bases from V and 3 bases from J, with 9 bases between. CDR1 and CDR2 (germline): KGHSH, LQKENI. This CDR3 comprises 13 residues. CDR3 sequence (DNA): TGTGCCAGCTCGTGGGCTTACAATCAGCCCCAGCATTTT. Its protein is CASSWAYNQPQHF.

This clonotype was picked up many times. The V and J genes are TRBV6-5 and TRBJ2-3, with D possibly being TRBD1 or TRBD2 (5 bases each). V was clipped by 2 bases and J by 1 base, with 22 bases between them. The CDR3 contains 19 residues. Germline CDR1 MNHEY, CDR2 SVGAGI. The CDR3 is CASSYGSFGASIGTDTQYF. CDR3 nucleotide sequence: TGTGCCAGCAGTTACGGGAGTTTCGGGGCCTCAATTGGCACAGATACGCAGTATTTT.

In its sample, this clonotype was seen many times. This rearrangement joins TRBV2 to TRBJ2-4; D possibly corresponds to TRBD2 (6 bases). The CDR3 covers 15 residues. The V end was cut by 4 bases, the J end by 0 bases, with 10 bases between. Per germline, CDR1 SNHLY and CDR2 FYNNEI. For the CDR3, the DNA is TGTGCCAGCAGTGTGGAGGGATTAGCCAAAAACATTCAGTACTTC. Its protein product is CASSVEGLAKNIQYF.

The table lists this clonotype with many counts. V is TRBV4-3 and J is TRBJ1-6, with TRBD1 matching 9 bases. The CDR3 runs to 16 residues. CDR1 and CDR2 (germline): LGHNA, YSLEER. The V and J ends lost 0 bases and 7 bases, in that order; junction bases with no gene match: 4. The CDR3 loop reads CASSQERTGENSPLHF. The CDR3 coding sequence is TGCGCCAGCAGCCAAGAGCGGACAGGGGAAAATTCACCCCTCCACTTT.

This clonotype was seen many times. The genes are TRBV7-2 and TRBJ2-1, with 15 positions matching TRBD2. CDR1 and CDR2 (germline): SGHTA, FQGNSA. V gave up 5 bases and J gave up 7 bases; unmatched junction bases: 6. The CDR3 sequence is 16 residues long. In DNA, the CDR3 is TGTGCCAGCAGCGCGGGACTAGCGGGGGGCGAGAATGAGCAGTTCTTC. Protein: CASSAGLAGGENEQFF.

There are many counts of this clonotype. The V call is TRBV28, the J call TRBJ2-3; TRBD2 matches 7 bases. CDR3 length equals 15 residues. J gave up 6 bases and V 5 bases, and 11 bases lay outside the gene matches. Germline V lookup: CDR1 MDHEN, CDR2 SYDVKM. CDR3 DNA: TGTGCCAGCAGTCCCGTTCCGGGGGGTGGGGATACGCAGTATTTT. This encodes CASSPVPGGGDTQYF.

The V call is TRBV5-1, the J call TRBJ2-6; possibly TRBD1 for D (5 bases). The length of the CDR3 is 14 residues. The germline V gene has CDR1 SGHRS and CDR2 YFSETQ. Trimming cost V 8 bases and J 4 bases, with 13 bases left between them. The CDR3 sequence: CARNTGSGANVLTF. DNA for the CDR3: TGCGCCAGGAACACAGGTTCCGGGGCCAACGTCCTGACTTTC.

In this sample, this clonotype turned up many times. The chain joins TRBV12-3 or TRBV12-4 to TRBJ1-2; D gene ambiguous. With 6 bases removed from V and 3 bases from J, the gap between germline ends came to 14 bases. This CDR3 is built from 14 residues. The CDR3, as DNA: TGTGCCAGCAGCCCCAGGAGGGCGGACTATGGCTACACCTTC. It translates to CASSPRRADYGYTF.